The next 13 T cell receptor beta chains were all read from a single sample in a study of blood T cell repertoires in COVID-19. TCRdb keeps only in-frame clones here, not all; method: immunoSEQ multiplex PCR. The repertoire holds about 330,000 clones, more than 70% seen once, with roughly 5.2% in the top ten. Sample: PBMCs or T cells enriched from blood (not recorded which). All receptors come from a woman in her twenties or thirties who had recovered from COVID-19.

As for this clone: Other DNA sequences in the sample encode the same CDR3. V is TRBV5-1 and J is TRBJ1-4, with D possibly TRBD1 on 5 matching bases. Between the trimmed V and J ends, which lost 0 bases and 2 bases, there was a span of 5 bases. CDR1 is SGHRS and CDR2 is YFSETQ in the germline V gene. The CDR3 covers 14 residues. CDR3 loop: CASSLEGTNEKLFF. Here the CDR3 DNA reads TGCGCCAGCAGCTTGGAGGGGACTAATGAAAAACTGTTTTTT.

The gene calls are TRBV4-2 and TRBJ2-7, with 10 bases lining up with TRBD1. From germline, CDR1 is LGHNA and CDR2 YNFKEQ. The CDR3 totals 15 residues. The V and J ends lost 0 bases and 4 bases, in that order; junction bases with no gene match: 3. The DNA of the CDR3 is TGTGCCAGCAGCCAAGACCGGGACAGGGGATACGAGCAGTACTTC. Its translation: CASSQDRDRGYEQYF.

The gene calls are TRBV5-1 and TRBJ1-5; the D gene is possibly TRBD1 (6 bases). Trimming took 0 bases from V and 11 from J, leaving 15 bases between them. The CDR3 spans 14 residues. Germline V gives CDR1 SGHRS, CDR2 YFSETQ. CDR3 sequence: CASSLEPGAQSQHF. The DNA for the CDR3 is TGCGCCAGCAGCTTGGAGCCAGGGGCCCAGTCCCAGCATTTT. Full variable domain (rest looked up from reference TRBV5-1 and TRBJ1-5): KAGVTQTPRYLIKTRGQQVTLSCSPISGHRSVSWYQQTPGQGLQFLFEYFSETQRNKGNFPGRFSGRQFSNSRSEMNVSTLELGDSALYLCASSLEPGAQSQHFGDGTRLSIL.

This sequence joins TRBV6-6 and TRBJ1-4; 8 positions agree with TRBD1. The junction had 10 bases not matched to a gene; V was cut back by 5 bases and J by 8 bases. CDR3 length: 15 residues. Germline CDR1 reads MNHNY; CDR2 reads SVGAGI (reference sequence). In DNA, the CDR3 is TGTGCCAGCAGTAGACTGACAGGGGTTGGAGAAAAACTGTTTTTT. It is translated as CASSRLTGVGEKLFF.

J is TRBJ2-7 and V is TRBV2; 8 nucleotides agree with TRBD1. The V gene's germline CDR1 is SNHLY and CDR2 FYNNEI. V trimming: 6 bases; J trimming: 2 bases; junction bases outside the gene matches: 6. This CDR3 comprises 14 residues. CDR3 coding DNA: TGTGCCAGCAGCGGGACAGGTATACCCTACGAGCAGTACTTC. Its translation is CASSGTGIPYEQYF. The variable domain in full, completed from reference TRBV2 and TRBJ2-7, reads EPEVTQTPSHQVTQMGQEVILRCVPISNHLYFYWYRQILGQKVEFLVSFYNNEISEKSEIFDDQFSVERPDGSNFTLKIRSTKLEDSAMYFCASSGTGIPYEQYFGPGTRLTVT.

The rearrangement links TRBV28 to TRBJ1-5; 7 positions agree with TRBD1. Germline values: CDR1 MDHEN, CDR2 SYDVKM. The CDR3 is 16 amino acids. The ends lost 2 bases at V and 4 bases at J; junction bases unmatched: 8. CDR3: CASSLGTGQRNQPQHF. In DNA, the CDR3 is TGTGCCAGCAGTTTAGGTACGGGACAGAGAAATCAGCCCCAGCATTTT.

This clone has just a few counts. The rearrangement uses TRBV4-1 and TRBJ1-1; D unclear. V was cut by 0 bases and J by 0 bases, with 11 bases left in between. This CDR3 comprises 16 residues. CDR1 and CDR2 (germline): MGHRA, YSYEKL. CDR3 sequence (DNA): TGCGCCAGCAGCCAAGATCCAGGCCCCATGAACACTGAAGCTTTCTTT. Encoded protein: CASSQDPGPMNTEAFF.

The CDR3 loop reads CASRRAGVYEQFF. CDR3 sequence (DNA): TGCGCCAGCAGACGAGCGGGGGTTTATGAGCAGTTCTTC. The V gene is TRBV5-1, the J gene TRBJ2-1; TRBD2 matches at 8 bases. Per germline, CDR1 SGHRS and CDR2 YFSETQ. The CDR3 length is 13 residues. The V and J ends lost 5 bases and 8 bases, in that order; junction bases with no gene match: 6. Drawing the rest from reference TRBV5-1 and TRBJ2-1, the complete variable domain is KAGVTQTPRYLIKTRGQQVTLSCSPISGHRSVSWYQQTPGQGLQFLFEYFSETQRNKGNFPGRFSGRQFSNSRSEMNVSTLELGDSALYLCASRRAGVYEQFFGPGTRLTVL.

V gene TRBV5-8 combines with J gene TRBJ2-7; D not certain. There are 11 residues in the CDR3. CDR1 and CDR2 (germline): SGHTS, YDEGEE. Trimming shortened V by 0 bases and J by 6 bases, and 4 bases separated the two germline ends. For the CDR3, the DNA is TGTGCCAGCAGCTTGGCCGGCGAGCAGTACTTC. This encodes CASSLAGEQYF.

The CDR3 DNA reads as TGTGCCAGCAGCCAGGGCCCAGGGACTGGCTATGGCTACACCTTC. Its protein product is CASSQGPGTGYGYTF. V and J are TRBV14 and TRBJ1-2; D possibly corresponds to TRBD1 (5 bases). CDR1 SGHDN and CDR2 FVKESK come from the germline V gene. The CDR3 totals 15 residues. V was shortened by 3 bases and J by 4 bases, with 15 bases between the two germline ends.

The chain is built from TRBV6-5 and TRBJ2-5; unclear D gene. Germline CDR1 MNHEY, CDR2 SVGAGI. The CDR3 loop spans 12 amino acids. Trimming took off 6 bases at V and 0 bases at J, with 5 bases between the two ends. CDR3 sequence (DNA): TGTGCCAGCAGGAGCAACCAAGAGACCCAGTACTTC. As protein: CASRSNQETQYF.

Turning to this clone: Other DNA sequences in the same sample also yield this CDR3. The chain uses TRBV5-1 and TRBJ2-1, with TRBD2 matching over 12 bases. This CDR3 is 16 amino acids long. In germline, CDR1 is SGHRS, CDR2 YFSETQ. Trimming removed 0 bases from V and 4 bases from J; junction bases left unmatched: 2. The CDR3 sequence is CASSLALAGGYNEQFF. DNA for the CDR3: TGCGCCAGCAGCTTGGCACTAGCGGGGGGTTACAATGAGCAGTTCTTC.

The chain is built from TRBV4-1 and TRBJ1-1; D is unclear. The V end lost 2 bases, the J end lost 2 bases, and 9 bases lay between the germline ends. The CDR3 totals 14 residues. The germline V gene has CDR1 MGHRA and CDR2 YSYEKL. The CDR3 sequence is CASSQPTRNTEAFF. As DNA, the CDR3 is TGCGCCAGCAGCCAACCGACAAGAAACACTGAAGCTTTCTTT.